The rows below give T cell receptor beta chains drawn from one sample of a study of cytomegalovirus exposure and HLA in healthy donors. TCRdb's copy holds only in-frame clones and misses some; the assay was immunoSEQ multiplex PCR. The table has roughly 130,000 clones, about 85% seen once. The material sequenced was PBMCs. All receptors derive from a female donor in good health and CMV-seronegative. Each CDR3 is given without its conserved first and last residue. The order of the fields is V gene, J gene, CDR3 protein.

V: TRBV2; J: TRBJ2-7; CDR3: ASSSGQGSYEQY
V: TRBV4-2; J: TRBJ2-2; CDR3: ASSPGLASPKELF
V: TRBV2; J: TRBJ2-1; CDR3: ASSPRDRNNNEQF
V: TRBV4-3; J: TRBJ1-6; CDR3: ASSMGARDNSPLH
V: TRBV7-7; J: TRBJ2-1; CDR3: ASSTKGDVGEQF
V: TRBV18; J: TRBJ2-5; CDR3: ASSHIPGQGGQETQY
V: TRBV2; J: TRBJ2-7; CDR3: ASKPDSTYEQY
V: TRBV5-1; J: TRBJ2-3; CDR3: ASSLRLAGGRSTDTQY
V: TRBV27; J: TRBJ1-4; CDR3: ASSLSGTYNEKLF
V: TRBV6-5; J: TRBJ2-5; CDR3: ASSSFGGLYQETQY
V: TRBV4-3; J: TRBJ1-1; CDR3: ASSQDAAPLNAEAF
V: TRBV5-1; J: TRBJ2-7; CDR3: ASARDRGYEQY
V: TRBV5-4; J: TRBJ1-2; CDR3: ASSSGRSGTGGGYT
V: TRBV27; J: TRBJ1-4; CDR3: ASSLSGTGGKLF
V: TRBV7-2; J: TRBJ2-3; CDR3: ASSSTGLSTDTQY
V: TRBV5-1; J: TRBJ2-7; CDR3: ASRGDGEQY
V: TRBV27; J: TRBJ2-7; CDR3: ASSPRGAFSYEQY
V: TRBV30; J: TRBJ1-6; CDR3: AWSRSGSPLH
V: TRBV30; J: TRBJ2-2; CDR3: AGGRGHTGELF
V: TRBV18; J: TRBJ1-5; CDR3: ASSTGRDQPQH
V: TRBV6-5; J: TRBJ1-4; CDR3: ASSYSRTLTNEKLF
V: TRBV4-1; J: TRBJ2-3; CDR3: ASSQEGGPTVQDTQY
V: TRBV27; J: TRBJ1-3; CDR3: ASSLSRTGGNTIY
V: TRBV10-1; J: TRBJ2-7; CDR3: ASSEGTGVREQY
V: TRBV27; J: TRBJ2-7; CDR3: ASTRYEQY
V: TRBV6-6; J: TRBJ2-7; CDR3: ASRQSRAIYEQY
V: TRBV4-2; J: TRBJ1-6; CDR3: ASSQGQYNSPLH
V: TRBV2; J: TRBJ2-5; CDR3: ASTGSRGTQY
V: TRBV6-5; J: TRBJ1-1; CDR3: ASRSRQNTEAF
V: TRBV7-8; J: TRBJ2-5; CDR3: ASSLDGRGETQY
V: TRBV11-2; J: TRBJ2-7; CDR3: ASRPGQGIPYEQY
V: TRBV19; J: TRBJ2-7; CDR3: ASSFLREGPFAEQY
V: TRBV5-1; J: TRBJ2-1; CDR3: ASSLGRDYLNEQF
V: TRBV5-4; J: TRBJ2-2; CDR3: ASSFDSTFDTGELF
V: TRBV13; J: TRBJ2-2; CDR3: ASSFEGGELF
V: TRBV29-1; J: TRBJ1-2; CDR3: SGGDRDGYT
V: TRBV7-9; J: TRBJ2-3; CDR3: ASSPSGRSTDTQY
V: TRBV11-2; J: TRBJ2-3; CDR3: ASSPGGLADTQY
V: TRBV25-1; J: TRBJ2-1; CDR3: ASSEWRGDSEQF
V: TRBV7-9; J: TRBJ1-2; CDR3: ASSLGGRGPNYGYT
V: TRBV7-2; J: TRBJ1-1; CDR3: ASSNPQRGGRMNTEAF
V: TRBV10-3; J: TRBJ2-3; CDR3: AISESVEDTQY
V: TRBV2; J: TRBJ2-1; CDR3: ASSARRGSYNEQF
V: TRBV9; J: TRBJ2-5; CDR3: ASSGLAGSLGETQY
V: TRBV27; J: TRBJ2-2; CDR3: ASSPQGAYTGELF
V: TRBV5-6; J: TRBJ1-4; CDR3: ASSEGVGTNEKLF
V: TRBV27; J: TRBJ2-7; CDR3: ASSLNKGAYEQY
V: TRBV10-3; J: TRBJ2-5; CDR3: AISSQETQY
V: TRBV4-3; J: TRBJ2-3; CDR3: ASSQDLIGGHGADTQY
V: TRBV5-1; J: TRBJ1-6; CDR3: ASSTQGNNSPLH
V: TRBV6-5; J: TRBJ1-4; CDR3: AAGQGIEKLF
V: TRBV25-1; J: TRBJ2-7; CDR3: ASSEASGSYEQY
V: TRBV19; J: TRBJ1-1; CDR3: ASKGFAAF
V: TRBV28; J: TRBJ2-1; CDR3: ASITPGGPPNEQF
V: TRBV4-2; J: TRBJ1-6; CDR3: ASSQVRHRGINSPLH
V: TRBV7-2; J: TRBJ1-5; CDR3: ASSPAGGQPQH
V: TRBV7-9; J: TRBJ2-2; CDR3: ASSLYGSSGELF
V: TRBV19; J: TRBJ2-3; CDR3: ASRTGKGRTDTQY
V: TRBV6-4; J: TRBJ2-5; CDR3: ASSDSMGHIAETQY